These 21 T cell receptor beta chains originate from one sample sequenced in a study of molecular identifiers for immune sequencing clone quantification. TCRdb called the PCR reads again in MiXCR, with one record for every CDR3 protein. The sample lists about half a million distinct CDR3 sequences, 20% to 25% seen once, with about 0.8% in the top ten. Material: naive CD8+ T cells from blood, with Jurkat cell RNA spiked in. Subset denoted: FACS-sorted CD8+CD4-CCR7+CD45RA+ naive T cells. The source of these receptors is a human donor in good health. Some libraries in this study had Jurkat cell RNA spiked in.

The chain has TRBV15 and TRBJ2-2; 7 nucleotides match TRBD1. Germline V lookup: CDR1 LNHNV, CDR2 YYDKDF (reference sequence). The V gene end was trimmed by 5 bases and the J gene end by 6 bases; junction bases not matched to a gene: 12. The CDR3 is 16 residues long. Here the CDR3 reads CATSYNRGRIAGELFF. Here the CDR3 DNA reads TGTGCCACCAGCTATAACAGGGGACGGATAGCCGGGGAGCTGTTTTTT.

This clonotype showed up just a few times. The V gene is TRBV27, the J gene TRBJ2-5, with D perhaps given as TRBD1 or TRBD2 (5 bases each). CDR3 length: 15 residues. Trimming cost V 2 bases and J 2 bases, with 12 bases left between them. Germline values: CDR1 MNHEY, CDR2 SMNVEV (reference sequence). The CDR3 loop is CASSLVSGQQETQYF. As DNA, the CDR3 is TGTGCCAGCAGTTTAGTTTCGGGGCAACAAGAGACCCAGTACTTC.

The chain has TRBV4-1 and TRBJ1-4; D is perhaps TRBD1 (5 bases). Germline CDR1 MGHRA, CDR2 YSYEKL. This CDR3 comprises 16 residues. The V end was cut by 0 bases, the J end by 8 bases, with 16 bases between. The CDR3 DNA is TGCGCCAGCAGCCAAGAAGGTGCTGGGGCAATAGAAAAACTGTTTTTT. It translates to CASSQEGAGAIEKLFF.

Concerning this clonotype: Its ends do not fully match the called genes, so a read error is possible. The chain uses TRBV30 and TRBJ1-1, with D possibly matching TRBD1 (6 bases). Germline assignment: CDR1 GTSNPN and CDR2 SVGIG (reference sequence). The CDR3 loop spans 14 amino acids. CDR3: CVWSGWGQDTEAFF. The CDR3, as DNA: TGTGTCTGGAGTGGCTGGGGGCAAGACACTGAAGCTTTCTTT.

In its sample, this clonotype was seen once. A much larger clone lies one base from this, so it may be a read error. The V gene is TRBV4-1, the J gene TRBJ2-7; 7 nucleotides align to TRBD1. Trimming at V came to 4 bases and at J to 5 bases, leaving 5 bases not matched to a gene. The CDR3 is 13 residues long. The germline V gene has CDR1 MGHRA and CDR2 YSYEKL. CDR3 region: CASSRDQGDEQYF. CDR3 DNA: TGCGCCAGCAGCCGAGATCAGGGGGACGAGCAGTACTTC.

This clonotype has more than one count but fewer than ten. The V and J genes are TRBV28 and TRBJ1-5; D may be TRBD1 (5 bases). The CDR3 loop spans 17 amino acids. Looked up from germline, CDR1 is MDHEN and CDR2 is SYDVKM. V was clipped by 7 bases and J by 0 bases, with 19 bases between them. CDR3 loop: CASIYGTALYSNQPQHF. CDR3 sequence (DNA): TGTGCCAGCATTTATGGGACCGCTCTATATAGCAATCAGCCCCAGCATTTT.

This clonotype was counted ten times or more. The chain has TRBV12-3 or TRBV12-4 and TRBJ2-3, with D unclear. The CDR3 loop spans 13 amino acids. Trimming stripped 4 bases from V and 2 bases from J, with 7 bases between. This CDR3 is CASSSTNTDTQYF. The CDR3 DNA reads as TGTGCCAGCAGTTCGACCAACACAGATACGCAGTATTTT.

This clonotype was recorded at least ten times. This rearrangement joins TRBV13 to TRBJ1-4; unclear D gene. This CDR3 contains 16 residues. CDR1 is PRHDT, CDR2 FYEKMQ, per germline (reference sequence). The V and J ends lost 4 bases and 3 bases respectively, with 15 bases between them. CDR3 amino acids: CASSYGSPSSNEKLFF. CDR3 DNA: TGTGCCAGCAGCTATGGCTCCCCGTCGTCTAATGAAAAACTGTTTTTT.

This clonotype appeared a few times. V and J are TRBV12-3 or TRBV12-4 and TRBJ2-2, with D unclear. The V end lost 3 bases, the J end lost 0 bases, and 11 bases lay between the germline ends. The CDR3 loop spans 16 amino acids. Here the CDR3 reads CASSLHRLSNTGELFF. DNA for the CDR3: TGTGCCAGCAGTTTGCATAGGCTTTCGAACACCGGGGAGCTGTTTTTT.

This clonotype was recorded many times. The rearrangement uses TRBV2 and TRBJ1-3; D is unresolved. Trimming pared 7 bases from V and 0 bases from J, leaving 13 bases between. The CDR3 loop spans 15 amino acids. CDR1 SNHLY and CDR2 FYNNEI come from the germline V gene. The CDR3 DNA is TGTGCCAGCACTGGAGGGCCCTACTCTGGAAACACCATATATTTT. It specifies CASTGGPYSGNTIYF. Full variable domain (remainder filled in from reference TRBV2 and TRBJ1-3): EPEVTQTPSHQVTQMGQEVILRCVPISNHLYFYWYRQILGQKVEFLVSFYNNEISEKSEIFDDQFSVERPDGSNFTLKIRSTKLEDSAMYFCASTGGPYSGNTIYFGEGSWLTVV.

There are many counts of this clonotype. A read error may account for a junction end that differs from germline. The chain is built from TRBV7-7 and TRBJ2-3; no clear D gene. This CDR3 contains 13 residues. Germline values: CDR1 SSHAT, CDR2 FNYEAQ (reference sequence). The CDR3, as DNA: TGTGCTAGCAGCGCGGCGCCTGCAGATACGCAGTATTTT. Translating gives CASSAAPADTQYF. Together with reference TRBV7-7 and TRBJ2-3, the CDR3 gives the full variable domain: GAGVSQSPRYKVTKRGQDVTLRCDPISSHATLYWYQQALGQGPEFLTYFNYEAQPDKSGLPSDRFSAERPEGSISTLTIQRTEQRDSAMYRCASSAAPADTQYFGPGTRLTVL.

Worth noting for this clonotype: Being one base from a much bigger clone, this may be a read error. The CDR3 does not close with the conserved phenylalanine or tryptophan, likely indicating a read error. The DNA is left out, because the CDR3 cannot be placed on it with certainty; the CDR3 is given as TCRdb lists it. The chain couples TRBV21-1 to TRBJ1-5; TRBD1, the D gene given by the table, was not confirmed from the DNA. TRBV21-1 is a pseudogene locus. The CDR3 has 15 amino acids, counting both end residues. Here the CDR3 reads CASRAGQSSNQPQHL.

Ten or more counts support this clonotype. The chain employs TRBV7-6 and TRBJ2-3, with 8 bases lining up with TRBD2. The CDR3 sequence is 17 residues long. Germline V CDR1 and CDR2: SGHVS, FNYEAQ. V shed 3 bases, J shed 3 bases, and the junction held 11 bases outside the gene matches. The CDR3 is CASSLMGSGGGTDTQYF. The CDR3 coding sequence is TGTGCCAGCAGCTTGATGGGAAGCGGGGGTGGTACAGATACGCAGTATTTT.

A remark on this clonotype: With a much larger clone just one base away, this may be a read error. Here the CDR3 omits its conserved ending phenylalanine or tryptophan, so a read error is the likely source. The rearrangement links TRBV24-1 to TRBJ2-2; 9 bases agree with TRBD2. CDR3 length: 16 amino acids. The germline V gene encodes CDR1 KGHDR and CDR2 SFDVKD. The V gene end was trimmed by 7 bases and the J gene end by 6 bases; junction bases not matched to a gene: 11. The CDR3, as DNA: TGTGCCACCAGCGAAAAAACGGGACTAGCAGCCGGGGAGCTGTTTGTT. This sequence encodes CATSEKTGLAAGELFV.

This clonotype was recorded many times. The chain carries TRBV6-5 and TRBJ2-2; D ambiguous. In germline, CDR1 is MNHEY, CDR2 SVGAGI. The CDR3 sequence is 14 residues long. Trimming shortened V by 0 bases and J by 8 bases, and 10 bases separated the two germline ends. CDR3 in amino acids: CASSYSSSSGELFF. The CDR3 bases are TGTGCCAGCAGTTACTCTAGCTCCTCTGGGGAGCTGTTTTTT.

The V and J genes are TRBV5-1 and TRBJ2-5, with 12 nucleotides matching TRBD1. Trimming at V came to 4 bases and at J to 5 bases, leaving 6 bases not matched to a gene. The germline gives CDR1 SGHRS, CDR2 YFSETQ. The CDR3 totals 15 residues. The chain's CDR3 is CASSRGQGAAETQYF. The CDR3 nucleotides read TGCGCCAGCAGCAGGGGACAGGGGGCGGCGGAGACCCAGTACTTC.

This clonotype was seen repeatedly, ten times or more. V and J are TRBV29-1 and TRBJ2-2; tentatively, D is TRBD2 (6 bases). This CDR3 comprises 14 residues. Trimming took 6 bases from V and 7 from J, leaving 18 bases between them. The V gene's germline CDR1 is SQVTM and CDR2 ANQGSEA. For the CDR3, the DNA is TGCAGCGTCGTGCCGGGGGAACCAAGCGGGGAGCTGTTTTTT. Its translation is CSVVPGEPSGELFF.

This clonotype appeared a few times. The rearrangement joins TRBV28 to TRBJ2-2; 8 nucleotides agree with TRBD2. The CDR3 loop spans 16 amino acids. Germline lookup yields CDR1 MDHEN and CDR2 SYDVKM. J was trimmed by 6 bases and V by 1 base; bases with no gene match: 7. CDR3 protein: CASSLYREGPSGELFF. Here the CDR3 DNA reads TGTGCCAGCAGTTTATACCGGGAGGGCCCTTCCGGGGAGCTGTTTTTT.

A word on this clonotype: This sequence may be a read error, since a much larger clone differs from it by one base. The gene calls are TRBV12-3 or TRBV12-4 and TRBJ1-4, with D maybe TRBD1 (5 bases). The CDR3 has 13 residues. Trimming left V 6 bases short and J 6 bases short, with 11 bases between. CDR3 protein: CASRDTTDEKLFF. DNA for the CDR3: TGTGCCAGCAGGGACACTACAGATGAAAAACTGTTTTTT.

The rearrangement joins TRBV25-1 to TRBJ2-7; 13 bases fit TRBD2. Germline lookup yields CDR1 MGHDK and CDR2 SYGVNS. After removal of 5 bases from V and 6 bases from J, the junction contained 7 bases not matched to a gene. The CDR3 sequence is 15 residues long. The DNA for the CDR3 is TGTGCCAGCAGTATCGGACTAGCGGGAGTAGGCGAGCAGTACTTC. It specifies CASSIGLAGVGEQYF.

This sequence joins TRBV5-1 and TRBJ2-2; TRBD1 matches at 9 bases. In germline, CDR1 is SGHRS, CDR2 YFSETQ. This CDR3 is 18 amino acids long. The trim removed 0 bases at V and 3 bases at J, leaving 9 bases unmatched. The CDR3 DNA follows: TGCGCCAGCAGCTTGGCATCGCCGGGACAGGGATACACCGGGGAGCTGTTTTTT. Amino acids: CASSLASPGQGYTGELFF. The variable domain in full, completed from reference TRBV5-1 and TRBJ2-2, reads KAGVTQTPRYLIKTRGQQVTLSCSPISGHRSVSWYQQTPGQGLQFLFEYFSETQRNKGNFPGRFSGRQFSNSRSEMNVSTLELGDSALYLCASSLASPGQGYTGELFFGEGSRLTVL.